This T cell receptor (beta chain) stems from a study of blood T cells in healthy people across ages. Study information: Template switching caught about one barcoded beta molecule for each two T cells.

The ends lost 0 bases at V and 1 base at J; junction bases unmatched: 9. The CDR3 consists of 17 residues. The germline V gene encodes CDR1 KGHSH and CDR2 LQKENI. Regarding the study as a whole: Per million T cells, TCR beta diversity dropped roughly linearly as age increased.

As regards this clonotype: Antigen unknown.

Sample-barcoded 5' priming and a J-beta primer mix drove a second PCR of roughly 6 to 12 cycles. TCRdb passed the 5' RACE reads through MiXCR, listing each CDR3 protein once. The sample yields over a million distinct CDR3 sequences, approximately 38% seen once. The sequenced sample was blood. The chain uses TRBV18 and TRBJ2-7; 7 bases are a match to TRBD1. The TCR was taken from a woman under 30 in good health. The DNA of the CDR3 is TGTGCCAGCTCACCACCTCTCACGGGACAGAAATCCTACGAGCAGTACTTC. It yields the protein CASSPPLTGQKSYEQYF.